These 32 T cell receptor beta chains share one sample of origin, sequenced in a study of blood T cell repertoires in COVID-19. TCRdb keeps only in-frame clones here, not all; method: immunoSEQ multiplex PCR. This sample has about 210,000 clones, with 65% to 90% found just once. The source material was peripheral blood. Every receptor here comes from a woman in her seventies with COVID-19, enrolled during active disease.

The V call is TRBV21-1, the J call TRBJ1-2; the table's D call, TRBD1, has no DNA check behind it. TRBV21-1 is a pseudogene locus. CDR3 size: 15 residues. The CDR3 loop is CASSKATMTNYGYTF. CDR3 bases: TGTGCCAGCAGCAAAGCAACAATGACTAACTATGGCTACACCTTC.

The gene calls are TRBV6-2 or TRBV6-3 and TRBJ1-6; 7 bases map to TRBD1. Germline CDR1 reads MNHEY; CDR2 reads SVGEGT. There are 17 residues in the CDR3. The junction had 16 bases not matched to a gene; V was cut back by 6 bases and J by 8 bases. The CDR3: CASSSLENRGGDSPLHF. The CDR3 DNA sequence: TGTGCCAGCAGCTCCTTGGAGAACAGGGGAGGCGATTCACCCCTCCACTTT.

This chain joins TRBV30 and TRBJ2-6; TRBD2 matches at 8 bases. The CDR3 is 15 residues long. CDR1 and CDR2 (germline): GTSNPN, SVGIG (reference sequence). Trimming removed 4 bases from V and 3 bases from J; junction bases left unmatched: 5. CDR3: CAWKAGGFGANVLTF. The DNA for the CDR3 is TGTGCCTGGAAGGCGGGGGGCTTTGGGGCCAACGTCCTGACTTTC.

This sequence joins TRBV18 and TRBJ1-1; D is undetermined. The length of the CDR3 is 12 residues. Germline V gives CDR1 KGHSH, CDR2 LQKENI. V was pared by 3 bases and J by 7 bases, with 9 bases between. Here the CDR3 DNA reads TGTGCCAGCTCACCCCCGGGAAATGAAGCTTTCTTT. Translating it yields CASSPPGNEAFF.

The V call is TRBV3-1 (or the pseudogene TRBV3-2), the J call TRBJ2-5; unclear D gene. CDR1 is LGHDT and CDR2 is YNNKEL in the germline V gene (reference sequence). V was trimmed by 4 bases and J by 5 bases, leaving 8 bases between them. The length of the CDR3 is 12 residues. CDR3 loop: CASSPGWETQYF. CDR3 DNA: TGTGCCAGCAGCCCGGGTTGGGAGACCCAGTACTTC.

This chain connects TRBV6-1 to TRBJ2-7; 13 nucleotides align to TRBD2. Germline CDR1 reads MNHNS; CDR2 reads SASEGT. V lost 0 bases, J lost 8 bases, and 7 bases stayed unmatched. The CDR3 has 16 amino acids. The CDR3 bases are TGTGCCAGCAGTGAAGCGATTGGACTAGCGGGAGATAAGCAGTACTTC. This codes for CASSEAIGLAGDKQYF.

This clone was counted between two and nine times. CDR3 DNA: TGTGCCAGCAGGGGGACAGGGACCACCGGGGAGCTGTTTTTT. Translated, it gives CASRGTGTTGELFF. The V and J genes are TRBV2 and TRBJ2-2; 9 positions match TRBD1. The germline V gene has CDR1 SNHLY and CDR2 FYNNEI. Trimming took 6 bases from V and 4 from J; bases not matched to a gene: 3. The CDR3 loop spans 14 amino acids.

The CDR3 spells CASSRTGTTEPQHF. In DNA form, the CDR3 reads TGTGCCAGCAGCCGGACAGGAACGACGGAGCCCCAGCATTTT. This sequence joins TRBV4-2 and TRBJ1-5; TRBD1 agrees at 7 bases. The CDR3 totals 14 residues. Germline CDR1 is LGHNA and CDR2 is YNFKEQ. V lost 4 bases and J lost 8; bases outside the gene matches: 8.

The chain employs TRBV7-8 and TRBJ2-4, with D maybe TRBD1 (5 bases). V was pared by 5 bases and J by 1 base, with 12 bases between. The germline V gene has CDR1 SGHVS and CDR2 FQNEAQ. The CDR3 loop spans 15 amino acids. DNA for the CDR3: TGTGCCAGCAGCCCGACAGTCGGCGCCAAAAACATTCAGTACTTC. Amino acid sequence: CASSPTVGAKNIQYF.

This chain joins TRBV28 and TRBJ2-1, with D perhaps matching TRBD2 (6 bases). The CDR3 totals 14 residues. The V end lost 5 bases, the J end lost 6 bases, and 14 bases lay between the germline ends. Per germline, CDR1 MDHEN and CDR2 SYDVKM. CDR3 region: CASSTPGLFNEQFF. In DNA, the CDR3 is TGTGCCAGCAGTACCCCGGGACTCTTCAATGAGCAGTTCTTC.

The DNA for the CDR3 is TGTGCCAGCAGCCCCCCGCAGGGCGCTGGGTATGGCTACACCTTC. Translated, it gives CASSPPQGAGYGYTF. The rearrangement uses TRBV7-2 and TRBJ1-2, with D possibly being TRBD1 (5 bases). Germline values: CDR1 SGHTA, CDR2 FQGNSA. V shed 5 bases and J shed 5 bases, with 18 bases lying between them. This CDR3 spans 15 amino acids.

The rearrangement joins TRBV18 to TRBJ2-3, with 8 bases aligning to TRBD1. The CDR3 sequence is 14 residues long. The J segment lost 5 bases and the V segment lost 6 bases, leaving 7 bases of the junction unmatched. Germline values: CDR1 KGHSH, CDR2 LQKENI. As DNA, the CDR3 is TGTGCCAGCTCCCGGACAGGGCGTGAAGATACGCAGTATTTT. Amino acids: CASSRTGREDTQYF.

The V and J genes are TRBV6-1 and TRBJ2-1; the match to TRBD2 covers 14 bases. The V and J ends lost 2 bases and 1 base, in that order; junction bases with no gene match: 4. This CDR3 comprises 18 residues. Germline V CDR1 and CDR2: MNHNS, SASEGT. CDR3 sequence: CASSERGTSGGSYNEQFF. As DNA, the CDR3 is TGTGCCAGCAGTGAAAGGGGGACTAGCGGGGGTTCCTACAATGAGCAGTTCTTC.

The gene calls are TRBV7-3 and TRBJ1-1; 10 bases agree with TRBD1. Per the germline V gene, CDR1 is SGHTA and CDR2 is FQGTGA. The CDR3 totals 15 residues. V was clipped by 2 bases and J by 1 base; unmatched bases: 1. The CDR3 sequence is CASSLDRGPNTEAFF. CDR3 coding DNA: TGTGCCAGCAGCTTAGACAGGGGGCCGAACACTGAAGCTTTCTTT.

The sample holds one count of this clone. CDR3 protein: CSVGSSGRVNEQFF. The CDR3 DNA sequence: TGCAGCGTTGGTAGTAGCGGGAGAGTCAATGAGCAGTTCTTC. The gene calls are TRBV29-1 and TRBJ2-1; the match to TRBD2 covers 9 bases. Per germline, CDR1 SQVTM and CDR2 ANQGSEA. The CDR3 is 14 amino acids. Trimming cost V 4 bases and J 6 bases; bases outside gene matches: 7.

V usage is TRBV7-2 and J usage is TRBJ2-7, with 7 bases matching TRBD1. The CDR3 totals 14 residues. V lost 3 bases and J lost 0; bases outside the gene matches: 2. Germline-derived CDR1 and CDR2 are SGHTA and FQGNSA. CDR3 coding DNA: TGTGCCAGCAGCTTGAGGGGGCGCTCCTACGAGCAGTACTTC. Its protein product is CASSLRGRSYEQYF. The variable domain in full, completed from reference TRBV7-2 and TRBJ2-7, reads GAGVSQSPSNKVTEKGKDVELRCDPISGHTALYWYRQSLGQGLEFLIYFQGNSAPDKSGLPSDRFSAERTGGSVSTLTIQRTQQEDSAVYLCASSLRGRSYEQYFGPGTRLTVT.

The V and J genes are TRBV4-3 and TRBJ2-7; 9 positions agree with TRBD2. The CDR3 is made up of 15 amino acids. J was trimmed by 4 bases and V by 1 base; bases with no gene match: 5. Germline CDR1 reads LGHNA; CDR2 reads YSLEER. The CDR3 DNA sequence: TGCGCCAGCAGCCAAGTAGCGGGGGAGGGATACGAGCAGTACTTC. Its protein is CASSQVAGEGYEQYF.

The chain joins TRBV6-6 to TRBJ1-2, with 7 bases identical to TRBD1. Losses at the gene ends were 2 bases for V and 5 bases for J; bases not matched to a gene: 2. The CDR3 consists of 13 residues. Germline values: CDR1 MNHNY, CDR2 SVGAGI (reference sequence). CDR3 protein: CASSYGTEYGYTF. Written as DNA, the CDR3 is TGTGCCAGCAGTTACGGGACAGAATATGGCTACACCTTC.

The chain combines TRBV5-5 with TRBJ1-1, with a tentative D call TRBD1 (5 bases). The ends were cut back, 0 bases at V and 1 base at J, with 7 bases in the middle. The CDR3 totals 14 residues. Germline V gene sequence: CDR1 SGHKS, CDR2 YYEKEE (reference sequence). CDR3 sequence (DNA): TGTGCCAGCAGCTTGGACAGGCGGAACACTGAAGCTTTCTTT. Translation gives CASSLDRRNTEAFF.

This clone was counted a single time. This chain links TRBV29-1 with TRBJ2-3; 11 bases are shared with TRBD2. Germline V CDR1 and CDR2: SQVTM, ANQGSEA. The CDR3 consists of 17 residues. Trimming took 3 bases from V and 0 from J; bases not matched to a gene: 8. This CDR3 is CSVEGLAGGHSTDTQYF. CDR3 coding DNA: TGCAGCGTTGAGGGCCTAGCGGGGGGCCATAGCACAGATACGCAGTATTTT.

The chain has TRBV11-3 and TRBJ2-1; the match to TRBD2 covers 11 bases. V lost 5 bases, J lost 5 bases, and 5 bases stayed unmatched. The CDR3 has 15 residues. CDR1 is SGHNT and CDR2 is YENEEA in the germline V gene. The CDR3 nucleotides read TGTGCCAGCAGCCCCCGACTAGCGGGAAACAATGAGCAGTTCTTC. Amino acid sequence: CASSPRLAGNNEQFF.

This clone was observed a few times. This chain uses TRBV9 with TRBJ2-5, with D perhaps matching TRBD2 (6 bases). Germline assignment: CDR1 SGDLS and CDR2 YYNGEE. The germline V and J ends were trimmed by 0 bases and 5 bases, with 14 bases remaining between them. CDR3 size: 15 residues. CDR3 sequence reads: CASSVEGRRDETQYF. CDR3 sequence (DNA): TGTGCCAGCAGCGTAGAAGGACGGCGGGATGAGACCCAGTACTTC.

V usage is TRBV5-5 and J usage is TRBJ2-2; 7 bases align to TRBD2. The CDR3 runs to 16 residues. The ends lost 5 bases at V and 1 base at J; junction bases unmatched: 8. Germline values: CDR1 SGHKS, CDR2 YYEKEE (reference sequence). In nucleotides, the CDR3 is TGTGCCAGCAGTCTTCGCCCTAGCGGGAACACCGGGGAGCTGTTTTTT. Protein sequence: CASSLRPSGNTGELFF.

The CDR3 reads CASSFRYLGNFDEKLFF. The CDR3 DNA sequence: TGTGCCAGCAGTTTCAGGTATCTTGGAAACTTCGATGAAAAACTGTTTTTT. V gene TRBV5-6 combines with J gene TRBJ1-4; D remains ambiguous. V gave up 5 bases and J gave up 6 bases, with 23 bases separating them. The length of the CDR3 is 17 residues. Germline CDR1 SGHDT, CDR2 YYEEEE.

The chain has TRBV7-2 and TRBJ1-1, with D possibly being TRBD1 (5 bases). CDR3 size: 15 residues. Deletions cut 1 base from V and 1 base from J, with 10 bases between. The V gene's germline CDR1 is SGHTA and CDR2 FQGNSA. The CDR3 coding sequence is TGTGCCAGCAGCTTAGATGGCAGGGAGAACACTGAAGCTTTCTTT. It is translated as CASSLDGRENTEAFF.

V gene TRBV6-1 combines with J gene TRBJ1-6, with D maybe TRBD1 (6 bases). Germline V gene lookup returns CDR1 MNHNS and CDR2 SASEGT. The CDR3 contains 16 residues. With 3 bases removed from V and 7 bases from J, the gap between germline ends came to 16 bases. The CDR3 loop reads CASSERAGVGNSPLHF. The DNA of the CDR3 is TGTGCCAGCAGTGAGAGGGCAGGGGTAGGGAATTCACCCCTCCACTTT.

The chain couples TRBV19 to TRBJ2-1; the match to TRBD2 covers 13 bases. V was clipped by 1 base and J by 8 bases; unmatched bases: 2. Germline assignment: CDR1 LNHDA and CDR2 SQIVND (reference sequence). The CDR3 is made up of 15 amino acids. CDR3 DNA sequence: TGTGCCAGTAGTATAGGGGGACTAGCGGGGCATGAGCAGTTCTTC. Amino acid sequence: CASSIGGLAGHEQFF. The entire variable domain, with the rest obtained from reference TRBV19 and TRBJ2-1, is as follows: DGGITQSPKYLFRKEGQNVTLSCEQNLNHDAMYWYRQDPGQGLRLIYYSQIVNDFQKGDIAEGYSVSREKKESFPLTVTSAQKNPTAFYLCASSIGGLAGHEQFFGPGTRLTVL.

The chain links TRBV6-5 to TRBJ1-4, with D perhaps matching TRBD1 (5 bases). CDR3 length equals 14 residues. V lost 8 bases to trimming and J lost 4 bases, with 14 bases between them. The germline CDR1 and CDR2 sequences are MNHEY and SVGAGI. CDR3 sequence (DNA): TGTGCCAGCGCCCGGTCGGGGGGTAATGAAAAACTGTTTTTT. Translating gives CASARSGGNEKLFF.

This rearrangement joins TRBV14 to TRBJ2-1, with 13 positions matching TRBD2. Trimming removed 3 bases from V and 6 bases from J; junction bases left unmatched: 2. This CDR3 region has 15 residues. Germline assignment: CDR1 SGHDN and CDR2 FVKESK. CDR3 nucleotides: TGTGCCAGCAGCCAGGGACTAGCGGGAACCAATGAGCAGTTCTTC. Protein sequence: CASSQGLAGTNEQFF. Based on the CDR3 plus reference TRBV14 and TRBJ2-1, the full variable domain is EAGVTQFPSHSVIEKGQTVTLRCDPISGHDNLYWYRRVMGKEIKFLLHFVKESKQDESGMPNNRFLAERTGGTYSTLKVQPAELEDSGVYFCASSQGLAGTNEQFFGPGTRLTVL.

This clone has only a few counts. Other nucleotide sequences in the sample specify the same CDR3. V and J are TRBV18 and TRBJ2-7; D might be TRBD1 (6 bases). The germline V gene encodes CDR1 KGHSH and CDR2 LQKENI. Trimming removed 0 bases from V and 3 bases from J, with 9 bases in between. The CDR3 length is 14 residues. This CDR3 is CASSPPTGNYEQYF. As DNA, the CDR3 is TGTGCCAGCTCACCACCGACAGGAAACTACGAGCAGTACTTC.

The chain uses TRBV6-2 or TRBV6-3 and TRBJ1-1, with TRBD1 as a possible D gene (6 bases). CDR3 length: 13 residues. V shed 4 bases and J shed 3 bases, with 9 bases lying between them. CDR1 is MNHEY and CDR2 is SVGEGT in the germline V gene. CDR3: CASSWQGYTEAFF. The DNA of the CDR3 is TGTGCCAGCAGTTGGCAGGGGTACACTGAAGCTTTCTTT.

The gene calls are TRBV18 and TRBJ2-7; the D gene is possibly TRBD1 (5 bases). The germline V gene encodes CDR1 KGHSH and CDR2 LQKENI. V gave up 3 bases and J gave up 2 bases, with 14 bases separating them. This CDR3 comprises 15 residues. The CDR3 is CASSPFSGSPYEQYF. The CDR3 coding sequence is TGTGCCAGCTCACCTTTTTCAGGGTCCCCCTACGAGCAGTACTTC. Together with reference TRBV18 and TRBJ2-7, the CDR3 gives the full variable domain: NAGVMQNPRHLVRRRGQEARLRCSPMKGHSHVYWYRQLPEEGLKFMVYLQKENIIDESGMPKERFSAEFPKEGPSILRIQQVVRGDSAAYFCASSPFSGSPYEQYFGPGTRLTVT.